This T cell receptor (beta chain) was captured in a study of blood T cell repertoires in COVID-19. CDR1 and CDR2 from the germline V gene are SGDLS and YYNGEE. This CDR3 is 14 amino acids long. V was trimmed by 4 bases and J by 2 bases, leaving 11 bases between them. The repertoire was sequenced with immunoSEQ multiplex PCR; TCRdb's copy has only in-frame clones and lacks some. The sample lists roughly 140,000 clones, over 70% occurring once. The chain has TRBV9 and TRBJ2-3; tentative D call: TRBD1 (6 bases). Sequencing was performed on peripheral blood. The receptor was isolated from a man in his fifties or sixties with active or convalescent COVID-19. The CDR3, as DNA: TGTGCCAGCAGCCCCCGGACAGCCACAGATACGCAGTATTTT. Amino acid sequence: CASSPRTATDTQYF. Together with reference TRBV9 and TRBJ2-3, the CDR3 gives the full variable domain: DSGVTQTPKHLITATGQRVTLRCSPRSGDLSVYWYQQSLDQGLQFLIQYYNGEERAKGNILERFSAQQFPDLHSELNLSSLELGDSALYFCASSPRTATDTQYFGPGTRLTVL.